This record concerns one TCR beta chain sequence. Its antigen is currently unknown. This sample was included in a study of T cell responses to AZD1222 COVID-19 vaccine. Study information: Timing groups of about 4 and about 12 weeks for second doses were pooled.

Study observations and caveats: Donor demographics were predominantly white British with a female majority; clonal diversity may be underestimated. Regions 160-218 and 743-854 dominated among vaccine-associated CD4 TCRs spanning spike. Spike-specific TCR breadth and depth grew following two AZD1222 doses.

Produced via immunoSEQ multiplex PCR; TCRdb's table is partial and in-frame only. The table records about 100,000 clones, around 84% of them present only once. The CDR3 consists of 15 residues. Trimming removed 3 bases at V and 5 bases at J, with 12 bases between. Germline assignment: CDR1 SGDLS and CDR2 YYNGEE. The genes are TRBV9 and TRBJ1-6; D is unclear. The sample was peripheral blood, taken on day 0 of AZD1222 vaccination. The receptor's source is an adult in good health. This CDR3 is CASSGPGPDNSPLHF. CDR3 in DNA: TGTGCCAGCAGCGGGCCGGGTCCCGATAATTCACCCCTCCACTTT.